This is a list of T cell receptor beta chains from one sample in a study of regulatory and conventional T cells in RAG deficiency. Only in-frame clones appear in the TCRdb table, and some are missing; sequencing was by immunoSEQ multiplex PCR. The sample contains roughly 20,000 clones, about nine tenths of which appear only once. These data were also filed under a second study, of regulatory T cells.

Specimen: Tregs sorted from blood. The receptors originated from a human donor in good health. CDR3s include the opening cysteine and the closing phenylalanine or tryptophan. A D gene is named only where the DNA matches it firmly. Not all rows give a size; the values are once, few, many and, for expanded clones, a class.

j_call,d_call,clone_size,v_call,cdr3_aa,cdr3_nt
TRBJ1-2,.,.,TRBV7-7,CASSSNYGYTF,TGTGCTAGCAGCTCGAACTATGGCTACACCTTC
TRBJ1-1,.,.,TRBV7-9,CASSLDPGTRVNTEAFF,TGTGCCAGCAGCTTAGATCCAGGGACAAGAGTGAACACTGAAGCTTTCTTT
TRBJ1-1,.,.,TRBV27,CASTGLNTEAFF,TGTGCCAGTACAGGGCTAAACACTGAAGCTTTCTTT
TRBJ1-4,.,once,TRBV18,CASSPLFNRQNEKLFF,TGTGCCAGCTCACCACTTTTTAACAGACAAAATGAAAAACTGTTTTTT
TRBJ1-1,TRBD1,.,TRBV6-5,CASSYSPGQGIPEAFF,TGTGCCAGCAGTTACTCTCCGGGACAGGGAATACCTGAAGCTTTCTTT
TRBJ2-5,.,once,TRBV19,CASNTPPAGYQETQYF,TGTGCCAGTAACACCCCCCCGGCAGGGTACCAAGAGACCCAGTACTTC
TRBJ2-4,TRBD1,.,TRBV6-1,CASRDRGTKNIQYF,TGTGCCAGCAGGGACAGGGGAACCAAAAACATTCAGTACTTC
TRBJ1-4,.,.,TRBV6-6,CASSYGGLLEKLFF,TGTGCCAGCAGTTATGGGGGGCTGCTTGAAAAACTGTTTTTT
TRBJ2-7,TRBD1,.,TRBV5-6,CASRGPGQGYEQYF,TGTGCCAGCAGGGGCCCGGGACAGGGCTACGAGCAGTACTTC
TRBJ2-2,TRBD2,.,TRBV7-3,CASSRGLAGPGELFF,TGTGCCAGCAGCCGGGGACTAGCGGGACCCGGGGAGCTGTTTTTT
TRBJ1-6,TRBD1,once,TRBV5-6,CASSWTGDSPLHF,TGTGCCAGCAGCTGGACAGGGGATTCACCCCTCCACTTT
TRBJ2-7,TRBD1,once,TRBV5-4,CATSLGGTGVYEQYF,TGTGCCACCAGCTTGGGGGGGACAGGGGTCTACGAGCAGTACTTC
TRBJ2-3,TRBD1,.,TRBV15,CATSRDRIGTGTDTQYF,TGTGCCACCAGCAGAGATCGAATCGGGACAGGGACAGATACGCAGTATTTT
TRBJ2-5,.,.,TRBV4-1,CASSQVGQQETQYF,TGCGCCAGCAGCCAAGTAGGACAGCAAGAGACCCAGTACTTC
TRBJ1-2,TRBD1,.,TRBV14,CASSQWTGEVGYTF,TGTGCCAGCAGCCAATGGACAGGGGAGGTTGGCTACACCTTC
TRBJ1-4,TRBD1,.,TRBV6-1,CASSSGTAPKKLFF,TGTGCCAGCAGTAGCGGGACAGCACCAAAAAAACTGTTTTTT
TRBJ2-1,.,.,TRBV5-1,CASSSVVGSYNEQFF,TGCGCCAGCAGCTCCGTGGTGGGGTCCTACAATGAGCAGTTCTTC
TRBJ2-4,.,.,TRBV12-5,CASGLASGSKNIQYF,TGTGCTAGTGGTTTGGCCTCGGGAAGTAAAAACATTCAGTACTTC
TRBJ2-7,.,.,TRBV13,CASSPAGSLSYEQYF,TGTGCCAGCAGCCCGGCAGGTTCCCTATCCTACGAGCAGTACTTC
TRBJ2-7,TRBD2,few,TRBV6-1,CASKGGSPYEQYF,TGTGCCAGCAAGGGCGGGAGTCCCTACGAGCAGTACTTC
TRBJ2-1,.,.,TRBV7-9,CASSLAGLANEQFF,TGTGCCAGCAGCTTAGCTGGCCTCGCCAATGAGCAGTTCTTC
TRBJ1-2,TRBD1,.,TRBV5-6,CASSLGVGQGAVGYTF,TGTGCCAGCAGCTTGGGAGTAGGGCAGGGGGCCGTTGGCTACACCTTC
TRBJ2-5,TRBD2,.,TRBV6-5,CASSNAVAGRQKYF,TGTGCCAGCAGCAACGCGGTAGCGGGTCGCCAAAAGTACTTC
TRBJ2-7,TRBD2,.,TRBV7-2,CASRLWASGRKTSSYEQYF,TGTGCCAGCAGGTTATGGGCTAGCGGGAGGAAAACAAGCTCCTACGAGCAGTACTTC
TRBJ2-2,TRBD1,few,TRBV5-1,CASSSDRGLAGELFF,TGCGCCAGCAGCTCGGACAGGGGTCTGGCCGGGGAGCTGTTTTTT
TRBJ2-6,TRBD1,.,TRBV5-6,CASSLGFGTGSSGANVLTF,TGTGCCAGCAGCTTGGGGTTCGGGACAGGGAGCTCTGGGGCCAACGTCCTGACTTTC
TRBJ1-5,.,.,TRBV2,CASSDDGGARQPQHF,TGTGCCAGCAGTGACGACGGGGGCGCAAGGCAGCCCCAGCATTTT
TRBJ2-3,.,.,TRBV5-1,CASSPQAGAQYF,TGCGCCAGCAGCCCCCAGGCCGGCGCGCAGTATTTT
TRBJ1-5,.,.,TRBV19,CASSTRGGQGPNQPQHF,TGTGCCAGTAGTACCCGGGGGGGCCAGGGCCCCAATCAGCCCCAGCATTTT
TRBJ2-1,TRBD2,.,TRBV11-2,CASSFTSGINNEQFF,TGTGCCAGCAGCTTTACTAGCGGGATCAACAATGAGCAGTTCTTC
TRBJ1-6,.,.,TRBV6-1,CASRTRSGSNSPLHF,TGTGCCAGCAGGACTAGGAGTGGGTCTAATTCACCCCTCCACTTT
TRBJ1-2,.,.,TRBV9,CASSVATRIGAGYTF,TGTGCCAGCAGCGTAGCTACGAGGATCGGGGCTGGCTACACCTTC
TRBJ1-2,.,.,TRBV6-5,CASKGGPNGYTF,TGTGCCAGCAAGGGGGGGCCGAATGGCTACACCTTC
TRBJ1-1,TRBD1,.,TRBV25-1,CASSRTGVAFF,TGTGCCAGCTCCCGGACAGGAGTAGCTTTCTTT
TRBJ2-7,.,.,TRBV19,CASSSGRAYEQYF,TGTGCCAGTAGTTCAGGCAGGGCCTACGAGCAGTACTTC
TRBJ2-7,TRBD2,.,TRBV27,CASSLTLTSGGTYEQYF,TGTGCCAGCAGTCTCACCCTGACTAGCGGAGGGACCTACGAGCAGTACTTC
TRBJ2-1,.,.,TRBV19,CASSSRGGGSYNEQFF,TGTGCCAGTAGTTCAAGAGGGGGGGGGTCCTACAATGAGCAGTTCTTC
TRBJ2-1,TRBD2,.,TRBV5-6,CASLFGGAGNEQFF,TGTGCCAGCCTCTTCGGGGGGGCCGGGAATGAGCAGTTCTTC
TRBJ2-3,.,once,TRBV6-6,CATRLGAGPTDTQYF,TGTGCCACCAGGTTAGGGGCGGGACCCACAGATACGCAGTATTTT
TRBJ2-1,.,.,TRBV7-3,CASSFRTSSYNEQFF,TGTGCCAGCAGCTTTCGCACGAGCTCCTACAATGAGCAGTTCTTC
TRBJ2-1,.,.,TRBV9,CASSARGSVFDEQFF,TGTGCCAGCAGCGCTCGAGGTTCGGTTTTTGATGAGCAGTTCTTC
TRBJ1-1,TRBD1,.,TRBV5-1,CASRTDRRGMNTEAFF,TGCGCCAGCAGGACGGACAGGAGGGGAATGAACACTGAAGCTTTCTTT
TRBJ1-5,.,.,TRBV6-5,CASSVGIARNQPQHF,TGTGCCAGCAGTGTGGGTATAGCTCGCAATCAGCCCCAGCATTTT
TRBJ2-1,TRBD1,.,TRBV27,CASKAGTGPNEQFF,TGTGCCAGCAAAGCCGGGACAGGTCCCAATGAGCAGTTCTTC
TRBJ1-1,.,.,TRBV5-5,CASTRAANTEAFF,TGTGCCAGCACCCGGGCAGCGAACACTGAAGCTTTCTTT